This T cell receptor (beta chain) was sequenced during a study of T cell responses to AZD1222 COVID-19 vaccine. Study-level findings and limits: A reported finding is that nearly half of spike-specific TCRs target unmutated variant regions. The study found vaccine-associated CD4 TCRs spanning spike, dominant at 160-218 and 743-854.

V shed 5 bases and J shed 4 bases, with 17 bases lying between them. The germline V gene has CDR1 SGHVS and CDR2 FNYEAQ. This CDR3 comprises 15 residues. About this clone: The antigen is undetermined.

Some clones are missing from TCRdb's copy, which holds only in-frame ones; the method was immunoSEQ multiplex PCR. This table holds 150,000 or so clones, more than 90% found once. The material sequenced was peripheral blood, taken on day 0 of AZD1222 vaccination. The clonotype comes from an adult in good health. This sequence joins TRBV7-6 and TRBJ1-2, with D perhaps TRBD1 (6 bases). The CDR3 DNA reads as TGTGCCAGCAGCCGGACAGTGGGAGAAAGCTATGGCTACACCTTC. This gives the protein CASSRTVGESYGYTF.